Described below is a single T cell receptor beta chain sequence and its context. The Seattle patients, enrolled during active infection, were followed longitudinally. This record comes from a study of blood T cell repertoires in COVID-19. Study in general: Sample material is recorded as cDNA or gDNA derived from T cells, B-cell-depleted T cells, or PBMCs.

Some clones are missing from TCRdb's copy, which holds only in-frame ones; the method was immunoSEQ multiplex PCR. This table has about 50,000 clones, approximately 89% appearing once. Per germline, CDR1 MNHEY and CDR2 SVGEGT. V lost 5 bases, J lost 7 bases, and 12 bases lay in between. This CDR3 comprises 13 residues. Sequenced input: peripheral blood. The sequence was obtained from an older woman with COVID-19, enrolled during active disease. The gene calls are TRBV6-2 or TRBV6-3 and TRBJ1-5; no definite D call. This CDR3 reads CASSLGGVQPQHF. CDR3 coding DNA: TGTGCCAGCAGTCTGGGAGGCGTACAGCCCCAGCATTTT.